The rows below give T cell receptor beta chains drawn from one sample of a study of blood T cell repertoires in COVID-19. Here immunoSEQ multiplex PCR was the method, and the copy in TCRdb shows in-frame clones only, minus some. The sample has around 97,000 clones, 80% to 90% seen once. Material: peripheral blood. The receptors derive from a human donor in a cohort sampled during active COVID-19. Each CDR3 is given with its conserved first and last residue.

J gene | V gene | CDR3 protein
TRBJ2-7 | TRBV29-1 | CSVTSGSSYEQYF
TRBJ1-1 | TRBV5-1 | CASRERTALNTEAFF
TRBJ2-3 | TRBV6-2/TRBV6-3 | CASSRLAGHTDTQYF
TRBJ1-5 | TRBV20-1 | CSASGGAENQPQHF
TRBJ2-7 | TRBV5-1 | CASSLSGEPTYEQYF
TRBJ1-1 | TRBV27 | CASSSLQEGPLEAFF
TRBJ2-7 | TRBV27 | CATRRRYEQYF
TRBJ1-4 | TRBV30 | CAWSTGTNEKLFF
TRBJ2-3 | TRBV7-2 | CASSLRLAYTDTQYF
TRBJ1-1 | TRBV3-1/TRBV3-2 | CASSQMGGTEAFF
TRBJ2-1 | TRBV2 | CASMTGYRGNEQFF
TRBJ2-1 | TRBV10-2 | CASTLSGPSYNEQFF
TRBJ1-6 | TRBV28 | CASSLPNTGMDSPLHF
TRBJ2-3 | TRBV5-1 | CASSLATGSRTDTQYF
TRBJ1-2 | TRBV7-3 | CASSLTDSPNYGYTF
TRBJ2-7 | TRBV6-5 | CASSPPSSGRNEQYF
TRBJ2-7 | TRBV28 | CASIRDTYHEQYF
TRBJ2-7 | TRBV6-2/TRBV6-3 | CASSYSTGDTYEQYF
TRBJ2-2 | TRBV5-4 | CAARQGGTGELFF
TRBJ2-2 | TRBV7-3 | CASSSTGRASGELFF
TRBJ2-3 | TRBV28 | CASAYGFTDTQYF
TRBJ2-7 | TRBV4-3 | CASSQDSASGSYEQYF
TRBJ2-7 | TRBV27 | CASSSLPLRSYEQYF
TRBJ2-1 | TRBV25-1 | CASTGVNYNEQFF
TRBJ2-3 | TRBV11-2 | CASSLVQGSRTDTQYF
TRBJ2-3 | TRBV5-1 | CASSRANRVGDTDTQYF
TRBJ1-1 | TRBV7-9 | CASSAILNTEAFF
TRBJ2-2 | TRBV7-3 | CASSSGTGGPNTGELFF
TRBJ2-5 | TRBV5-1 | CASSRTGTSGREGKETQYF